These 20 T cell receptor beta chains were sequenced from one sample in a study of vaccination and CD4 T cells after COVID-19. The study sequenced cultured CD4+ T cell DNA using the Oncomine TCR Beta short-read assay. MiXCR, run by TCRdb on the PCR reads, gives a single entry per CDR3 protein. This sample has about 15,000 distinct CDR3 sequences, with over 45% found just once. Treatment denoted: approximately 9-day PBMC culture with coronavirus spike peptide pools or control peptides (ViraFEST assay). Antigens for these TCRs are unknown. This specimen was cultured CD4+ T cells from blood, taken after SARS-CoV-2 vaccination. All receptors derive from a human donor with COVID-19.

CDR3: CASRPQGLGTYEQYF. Written as DNA, the CDR3 is TGTGCCAGCAGACCACAGGGTCTTGGGACCTACGAGCAGTACTTC. This chain uses TRBV11-3 with TRBJ2-7; D is possibly TRBD1 (6 bases). Germline-derived CDR1 and CDR2 are SGHNT and YENEEA. V was shortened by 6 bases and J by 2 bases, with 17 bases between the two germline ends. The CDR3 runs to 15 residues.

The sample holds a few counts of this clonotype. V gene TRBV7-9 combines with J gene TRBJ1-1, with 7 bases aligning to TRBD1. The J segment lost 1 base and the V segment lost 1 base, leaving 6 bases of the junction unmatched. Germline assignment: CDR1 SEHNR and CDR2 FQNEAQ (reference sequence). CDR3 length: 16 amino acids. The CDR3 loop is CASSLGAGTANTEAFF. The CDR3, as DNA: TGTGCCAGCAGCTTAGGGGCCGGGACAGCGAACACTGAAGCTTTCTTT.

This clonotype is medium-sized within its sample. The CDR3 loop reads CSAWGQGNRGYNSPLHF. CDR3 DNA sequence: TGCAGTGCTTGGGGACAGGGGAATAGGGGCTATAATTCACCCCTCCACTTT. The chain couples TRBV20-1 to TRBJ1-6, with 10 bases matching TRBD1. From germline, CDR1 is DFQATT and CDR2 SNEGSKA (reference sequence). This CDR3 contains 17 residues. The V and J ends lost 5 bases and 3 bases, in that order; junction bases with no gene match: 10.

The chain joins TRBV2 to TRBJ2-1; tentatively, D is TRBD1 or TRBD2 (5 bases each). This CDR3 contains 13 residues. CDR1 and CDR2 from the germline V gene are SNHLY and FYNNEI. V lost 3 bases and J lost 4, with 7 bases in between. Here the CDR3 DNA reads TGTGCCAGCAGTGATGGGGGTTACAATGAGCAGTTCTTC. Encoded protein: CASSDGGYNEQFF.

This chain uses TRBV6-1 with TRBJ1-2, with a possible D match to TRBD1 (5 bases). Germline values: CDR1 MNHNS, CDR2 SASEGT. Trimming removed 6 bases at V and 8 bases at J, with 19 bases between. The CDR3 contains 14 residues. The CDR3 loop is CASRGLFPGGGYTF. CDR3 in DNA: TGTGCCAGCAGGGGGCTCTTCCCTGGGGGGGGCTACACCTTC.

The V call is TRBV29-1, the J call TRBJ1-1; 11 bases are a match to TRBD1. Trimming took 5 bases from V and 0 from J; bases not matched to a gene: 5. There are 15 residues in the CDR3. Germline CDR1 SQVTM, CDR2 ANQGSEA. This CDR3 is CSVTRTGGMNTEAFF. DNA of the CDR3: TGCAGCGTTACCAGGACAGGGGGCATGAACACTGAAGCTTTCTTT.

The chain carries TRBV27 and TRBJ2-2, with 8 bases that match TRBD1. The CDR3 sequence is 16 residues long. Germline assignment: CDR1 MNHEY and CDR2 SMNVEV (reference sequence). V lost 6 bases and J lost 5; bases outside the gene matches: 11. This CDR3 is CASSHRQGLGTGELFF. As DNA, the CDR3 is TGTGCCAGCAGCCATCGACAGGGGCTCGGAACCGGGGAGCTGTTTTTT.

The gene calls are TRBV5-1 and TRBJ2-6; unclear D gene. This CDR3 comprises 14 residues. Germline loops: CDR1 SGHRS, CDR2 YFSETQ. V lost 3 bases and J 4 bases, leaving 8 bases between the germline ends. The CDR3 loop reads CASSSLGGANVLTF. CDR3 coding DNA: TGCGCCAGCAGCTCCCTGGGGGGGGCCAACGTCCTGACTTTC.

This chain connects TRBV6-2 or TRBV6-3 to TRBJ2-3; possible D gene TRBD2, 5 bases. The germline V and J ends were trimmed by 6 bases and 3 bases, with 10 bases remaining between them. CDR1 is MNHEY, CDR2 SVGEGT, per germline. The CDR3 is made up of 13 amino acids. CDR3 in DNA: TGTGCCAGCAGGGAGGTAGGGACAGATACGCAGTATTTT. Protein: CASREVGTDTQYF.

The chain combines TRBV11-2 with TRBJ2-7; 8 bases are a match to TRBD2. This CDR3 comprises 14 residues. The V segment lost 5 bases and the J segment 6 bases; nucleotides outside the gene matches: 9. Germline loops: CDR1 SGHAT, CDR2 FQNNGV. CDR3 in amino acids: CASSATRSGGEQYF. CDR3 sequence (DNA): TGTGCCAGCAGCGCAACTCGGAGCGGGGGCGAGCAGTACTTC.

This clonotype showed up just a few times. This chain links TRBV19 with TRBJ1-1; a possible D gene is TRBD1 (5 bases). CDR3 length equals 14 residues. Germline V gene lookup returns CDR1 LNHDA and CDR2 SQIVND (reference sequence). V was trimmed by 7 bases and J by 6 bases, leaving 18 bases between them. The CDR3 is CASIEAGRDSEAFF. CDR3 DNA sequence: TGTGCCAGTATTGAGGCAGGGCGCGACTCTGAAGCTTTCTTT.

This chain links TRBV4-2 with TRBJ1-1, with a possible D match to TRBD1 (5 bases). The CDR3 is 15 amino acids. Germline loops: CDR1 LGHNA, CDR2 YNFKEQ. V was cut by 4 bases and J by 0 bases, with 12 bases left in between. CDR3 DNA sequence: TGTGCCAGCAGCCCTGAACAGGAGCTGAACACTGAAGCTTTCTTT. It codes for CASSPEQELNTEAFF.

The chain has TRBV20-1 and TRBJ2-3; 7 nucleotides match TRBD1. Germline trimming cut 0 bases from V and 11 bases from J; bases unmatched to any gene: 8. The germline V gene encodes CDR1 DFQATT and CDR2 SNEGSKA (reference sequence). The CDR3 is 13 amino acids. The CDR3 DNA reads TGCAGTGCTAGAGATCAAGGACAGGTGGGGCAGTATTTT. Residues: CSARDQGQVGQYF.

DNA for the CDR3: TGCAGTGCTAGAGATCTAGGCTACACAGATACGCAGTATTTT. This translates into CSARDLGYTDTQYF. The J gene is TRBJ2-3, the V gene TRBV20-1; the D is unclear. With 0 bases removed from V and 2 bases from J, the gap between germline ends came to 9 bases. Germline lookup yields CDR1 DFQATT and CDR2 SNEGSKA (reference sequence). This CDR3 spans 14 amino acids.

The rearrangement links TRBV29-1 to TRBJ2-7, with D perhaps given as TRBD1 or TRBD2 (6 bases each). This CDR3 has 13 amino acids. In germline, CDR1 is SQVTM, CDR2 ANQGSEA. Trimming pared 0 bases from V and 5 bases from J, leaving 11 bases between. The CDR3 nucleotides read TGCAGCGTTGAAGACAGGGGAGGCCACGAGCAGTACTTC. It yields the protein CSVEDRGGHEQYF.

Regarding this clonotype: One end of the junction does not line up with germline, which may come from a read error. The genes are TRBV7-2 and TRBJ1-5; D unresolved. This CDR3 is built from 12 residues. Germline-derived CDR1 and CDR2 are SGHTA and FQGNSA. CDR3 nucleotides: TGTGCCAGCAGTTTAGATTCCCAGCCCCAGCATTTT. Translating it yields CASSLDSQPQHF.

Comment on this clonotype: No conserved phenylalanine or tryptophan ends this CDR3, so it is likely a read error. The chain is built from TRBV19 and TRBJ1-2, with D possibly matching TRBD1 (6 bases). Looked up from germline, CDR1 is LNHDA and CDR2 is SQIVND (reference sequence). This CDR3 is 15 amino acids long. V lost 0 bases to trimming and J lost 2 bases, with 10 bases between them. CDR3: CASSIDDRTNYGYTL. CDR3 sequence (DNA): TGTGCCAGTAGTATAGATGACAGGACCAACTATGGCTACACCCTC.

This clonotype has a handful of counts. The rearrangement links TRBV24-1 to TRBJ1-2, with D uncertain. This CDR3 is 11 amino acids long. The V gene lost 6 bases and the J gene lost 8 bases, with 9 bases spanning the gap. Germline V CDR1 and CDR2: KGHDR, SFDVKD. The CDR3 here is CATSPSGGYTF. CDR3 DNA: TGTGCCACCAGTCCCTCGGGAGGCTACACCTTC.

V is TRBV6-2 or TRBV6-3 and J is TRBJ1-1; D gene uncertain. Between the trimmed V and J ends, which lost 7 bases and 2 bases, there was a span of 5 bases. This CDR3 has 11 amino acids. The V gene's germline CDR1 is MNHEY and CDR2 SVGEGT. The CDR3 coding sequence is TGTGCCAGCACAACTAACACTGAAGCTTTCTTT. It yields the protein CASTTNTEAFF.

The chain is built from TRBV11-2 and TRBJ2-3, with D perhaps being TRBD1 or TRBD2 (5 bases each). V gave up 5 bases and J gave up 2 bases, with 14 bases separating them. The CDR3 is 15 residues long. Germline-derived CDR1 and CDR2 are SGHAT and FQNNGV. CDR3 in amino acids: CASSRGGTDTDTQYF. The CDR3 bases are TGTGCCAGCAGCCGGGGCGGCACGGACACAGATACGCAGTATTTT.